This T cell receptor beta chain was captured in a study of CD8 T cells in ankylosing spondylitis (dated by TCRdb to the late 2010s). About the study as a whole: The study profiled T cell receptor beta repertoires in healthy donors and ankylosing spondylitis patients to find disease-linked TCR variants. The full study cohort comprised around 23 ankylosing spondylitis patients and approximately 100 healthy donors. Peripheral blood was sampled, and synovial fluid was additionally collected from ankylosing spondylitis patients.

V is pared back by 4 bases and J by 6 bases, with 13 bases lying between the germline termini. Reading the germline V gene gives CDR1 SGHRS and CDR2 YFSETQ. There are 13 amino acids in the CDR3, from cysteine to phenylalanine inclusive. Here the CDR3 DNA is all that survives: 39 bases in frame from base 1. Results the study describes overall, beyond this receptor: The disease-linked clones had a CD8+ phenotype and were found at relatively low frequencies in peripheral blood. The disease-linked clones were reported as significantly enriched in matched synovial fluid samples from ankylosing spondylitis patients. Some motif variants had previously been reported in the synovial fluid and blood of reactive arthritis patients, which suggests shared mechanisms of disease initiation. A TCR beta motif made up of seven or eight highly homologous amino acid variants appeared to be characteristic of blood from ankylosing spondylitis patients.

TCRdb records Illumina HiSeq 2500 as the sequencer. Quantitative 5'-RACE with molecular barcodes was used to prepare TCR beta libraries. For the original study's pipeline: A new computational method, built on a probabilistic model of VDJ rearrangement, was used to identify disease-linked TCR variants. TCRdb took the public reads, trimmed them with fastp at Q25, ran MiXCR for clone calling and kept in-frame beta chains. CDR3 protein sequences are deduplicated, and each keeps its most common genes and DNA. V and J calls and clone size were set by TCRdb, not the authors. For this sample the table gives 200,000 to 300,000 distinct CDR3 sequences, of which 9.5% to 12% were detected only once. Clones ranked in the top ten supply roughly 6.8% of the sample. This clonotype was recorded a few times. Its specific antigen is unknown. No quality values exist for individual bases; no much larger clone is one base distant.

The specimen was blood, either unsorted or a sorted T cell fraction (not recorded which). The rearrangement joined TRBV5-1 to TRBJ1-1; the best D guess is TRBD1, with 5 bases matching. The source of this sequence is a male donor with ankylosing spondylitis or in good health (not recorded which). The CDR3 loop reads CASSGGEAAEAFF. The DNA reads as follows: TGCGCCAGCAGCGGGGGGGAGGCCGCTGAAGCTTTCTTT.